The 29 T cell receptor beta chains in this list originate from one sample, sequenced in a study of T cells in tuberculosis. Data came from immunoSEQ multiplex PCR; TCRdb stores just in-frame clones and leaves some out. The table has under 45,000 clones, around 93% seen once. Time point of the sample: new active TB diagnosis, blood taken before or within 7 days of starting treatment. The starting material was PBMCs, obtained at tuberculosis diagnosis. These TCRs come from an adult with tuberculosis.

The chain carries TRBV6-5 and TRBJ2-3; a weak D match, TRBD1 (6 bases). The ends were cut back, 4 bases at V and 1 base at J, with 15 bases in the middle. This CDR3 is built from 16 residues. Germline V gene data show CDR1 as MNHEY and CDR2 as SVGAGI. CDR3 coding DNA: TGTGCCAGCAGTTCTTGGATGGGGGCGGGCACAGATACGCAGTATTTT. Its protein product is CASSSWMGAGTDTQYF.

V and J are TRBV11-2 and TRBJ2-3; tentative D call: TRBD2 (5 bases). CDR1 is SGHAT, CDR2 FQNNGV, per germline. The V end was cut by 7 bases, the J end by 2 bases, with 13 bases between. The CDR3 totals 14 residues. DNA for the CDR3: TGTGCCAGCACCAGGAGACTACTCACAGATACGCAGTATTTT. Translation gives CASTRRLLTDTQYF.

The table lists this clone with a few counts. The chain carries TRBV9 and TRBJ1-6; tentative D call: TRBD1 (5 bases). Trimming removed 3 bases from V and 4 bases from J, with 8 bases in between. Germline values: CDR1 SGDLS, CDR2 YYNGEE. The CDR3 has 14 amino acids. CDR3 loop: CASSEEGYNSPLHF. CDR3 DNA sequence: TGTGCCAGCAGCGAGGAGGGGTATAATTCACCCCTCCACTTT.

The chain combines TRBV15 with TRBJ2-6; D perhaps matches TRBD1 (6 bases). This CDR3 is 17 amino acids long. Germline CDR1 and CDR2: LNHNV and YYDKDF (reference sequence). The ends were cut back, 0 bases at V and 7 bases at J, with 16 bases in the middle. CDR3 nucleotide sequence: TGTGCCACCAGCAGAGATATAGGGTGGGGGCAAGCCAACGTCCTGACTTTC. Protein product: CATSRDIGWGQANVLTF.

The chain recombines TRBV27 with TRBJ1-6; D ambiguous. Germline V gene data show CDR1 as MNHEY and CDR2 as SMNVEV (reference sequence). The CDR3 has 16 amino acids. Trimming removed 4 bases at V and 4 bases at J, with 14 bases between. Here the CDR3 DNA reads TGTGCCAGCAGTTCAACCCTCGGCGGGTATAATTCACCCCTCCACTTT. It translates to CASSSTLGGYNSPLHF.

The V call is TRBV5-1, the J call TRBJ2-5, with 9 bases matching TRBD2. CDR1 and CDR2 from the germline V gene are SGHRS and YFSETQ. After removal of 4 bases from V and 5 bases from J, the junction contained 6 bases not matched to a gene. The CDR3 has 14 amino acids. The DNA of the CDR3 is TGCGCCAGCAGCAGAGGCGGGGGGGCTGAGACCCAGTACTTC. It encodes CASSRGGGAETQYF.

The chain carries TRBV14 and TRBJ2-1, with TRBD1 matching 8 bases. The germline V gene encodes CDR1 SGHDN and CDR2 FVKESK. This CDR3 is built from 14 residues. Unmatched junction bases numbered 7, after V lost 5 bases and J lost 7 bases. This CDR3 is CASSGRTGRNEQFF. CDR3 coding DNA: TGTGCCAGCAGCGGACGGACAGGGCGGAATGAGCAGTTCTTC.

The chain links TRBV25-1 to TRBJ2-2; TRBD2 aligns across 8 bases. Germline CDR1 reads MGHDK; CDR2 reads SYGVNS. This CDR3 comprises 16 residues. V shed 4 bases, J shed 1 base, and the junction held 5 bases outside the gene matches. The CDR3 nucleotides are TGTGCCAGCAGTGCCCGCGGGGGGCTGAACACCGGGGAGCTGTTTTTT. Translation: CASSARGGLNTGELFF. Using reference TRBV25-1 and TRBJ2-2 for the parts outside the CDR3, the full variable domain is EADIYQTPRYLVIGTGKKITLECSQTMGHDKMYWYQQDPGMELHLIHYSYGVNSTEKGDLSSESTVSRIRTEHFPLTLESARPSHTSQYLCASSARGGLNTGELFFGEGSRLTVL.

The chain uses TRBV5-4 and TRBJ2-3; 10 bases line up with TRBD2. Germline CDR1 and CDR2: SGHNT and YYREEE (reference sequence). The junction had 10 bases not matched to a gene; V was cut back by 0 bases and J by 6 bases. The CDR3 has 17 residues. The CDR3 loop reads CASSLEPGSGGADTQYF. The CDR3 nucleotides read TGTGCCAGCAGCTTGGAGCCGGGCAGCGGGGGGGCGGATACGCAGTATTTT.

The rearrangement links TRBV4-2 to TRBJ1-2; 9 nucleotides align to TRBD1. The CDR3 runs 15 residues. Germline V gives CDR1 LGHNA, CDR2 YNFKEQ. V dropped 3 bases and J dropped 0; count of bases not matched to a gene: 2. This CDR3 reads CASSQGTGPNYGYTF. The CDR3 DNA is TGTGCCAGCAGCCAGGGGACAGGGCCTAACTATGGCTACACCTTC.

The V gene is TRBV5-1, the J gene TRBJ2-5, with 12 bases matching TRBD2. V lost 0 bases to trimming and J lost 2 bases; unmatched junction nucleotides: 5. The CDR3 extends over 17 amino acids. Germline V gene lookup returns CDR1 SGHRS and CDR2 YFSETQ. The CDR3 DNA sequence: TGCGCCAGCAGCTTGGGTGGACTAGCGGGGCTACAAGAGACCCAGTACTTC. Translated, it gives CASSLGGLAGLQETQYF. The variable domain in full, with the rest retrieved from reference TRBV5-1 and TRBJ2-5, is KAGVTQTPRYLIKTRGQQVTLSCSPISGHRSVSWYQQTPGQGLQFLFEYFSETQRNKGNFPGRFSGRQFSNSRSEMNVSTLELGDSALYLCASSLGGLAGLQETQYFGPGTRLLVL.

The CDR3 DNA follows: TGCGCCAGCAGCCAAGAAGGAGGCGGCGGCTACACCTTC. Translated, it gives CASSQEGGGGYTF. The chain joins TRBV4-3 to TRBJ1-2, with D hard to call. CDR3 size: 13 residues. The V gene's germline CDR1 is LGHNA and CDR2 YSLEER. The V end lost 0 bases, the J end lost 8 bases, and 10 bases lay between the germline ends.

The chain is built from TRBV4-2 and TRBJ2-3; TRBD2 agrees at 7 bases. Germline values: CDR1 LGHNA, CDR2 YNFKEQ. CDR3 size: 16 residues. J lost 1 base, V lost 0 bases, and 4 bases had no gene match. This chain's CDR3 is CASSQDGAGGTDTQYF. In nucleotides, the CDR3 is TGTGCCAGCAGCCAAGACGGGGCGGGGGGCACAGATACGCAGTATTTT.

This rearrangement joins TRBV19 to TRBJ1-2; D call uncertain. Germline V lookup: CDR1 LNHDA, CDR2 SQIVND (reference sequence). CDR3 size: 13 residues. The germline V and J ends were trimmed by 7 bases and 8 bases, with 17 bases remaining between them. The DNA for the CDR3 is TGTGCCAGTATGGCGGCTTCTTTAAGCGGCTACACCTTC. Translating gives CASMAASLSGYTF.

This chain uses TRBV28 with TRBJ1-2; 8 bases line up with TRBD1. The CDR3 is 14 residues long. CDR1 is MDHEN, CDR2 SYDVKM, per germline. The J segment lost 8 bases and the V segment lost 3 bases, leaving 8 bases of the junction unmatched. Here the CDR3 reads CASSFFQGAQGYTF. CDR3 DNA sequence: TGTGCCAGCAGTTTTTTCCAGGGGGCGCAGGGCTACACCTTC.

This CDR3 is CASSLRGRKEAFF. CDR3 in DNA: TGTGCCAGTAGTCTCAGGGGGCGAAAGGAAGCTTTCTTT. J is TRBJ1-1 and V is TRBV19, with 8 bases identical to TRBD1. Germline CDR1 is LNHDA and CDR2 is SQIVND (reference sequence). The CDR3 contains 13 residues. V shed 5 bases, J shed 8 bases, and the junction held 7 bases outside the gene matches.

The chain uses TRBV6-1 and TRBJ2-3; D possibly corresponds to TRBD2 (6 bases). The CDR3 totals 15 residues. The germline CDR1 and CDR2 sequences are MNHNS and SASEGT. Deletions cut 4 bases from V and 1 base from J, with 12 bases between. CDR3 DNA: TGTGCCAGCAGTGTGCGGTCGGGGGGCACAGATACGCAGTATTTT. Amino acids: CASSVRSGGTDTQYF.

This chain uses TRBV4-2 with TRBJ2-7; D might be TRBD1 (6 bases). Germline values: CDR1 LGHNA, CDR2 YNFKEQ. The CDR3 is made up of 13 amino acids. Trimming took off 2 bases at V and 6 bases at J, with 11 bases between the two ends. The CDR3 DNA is TGTGCCAGCAGCCAACAACAGGGTTTCGAGCAGTACTTC. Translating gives CASSQQQGFEQYF.

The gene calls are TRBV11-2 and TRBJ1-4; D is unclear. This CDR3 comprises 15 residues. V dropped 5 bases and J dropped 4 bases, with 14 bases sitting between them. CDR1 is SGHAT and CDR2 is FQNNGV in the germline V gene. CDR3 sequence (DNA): TGTGCCAGCAGCCCGCAGAATGGCATTAATGAAAAACTGTTTTTT. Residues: CASSPQNGINEKLFF.

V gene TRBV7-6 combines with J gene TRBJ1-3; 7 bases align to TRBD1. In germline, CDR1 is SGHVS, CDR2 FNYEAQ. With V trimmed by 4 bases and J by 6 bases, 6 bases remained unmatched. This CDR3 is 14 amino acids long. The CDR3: CASSYDRVENTIYF. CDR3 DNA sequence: TGTGCCAGCAGCTACGACAGGGTCGAAAACACCATATATTTT.

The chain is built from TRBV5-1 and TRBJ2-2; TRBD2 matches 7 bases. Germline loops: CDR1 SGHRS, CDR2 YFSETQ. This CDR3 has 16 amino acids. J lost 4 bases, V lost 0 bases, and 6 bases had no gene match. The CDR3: CASSLAGQRGTGELFF. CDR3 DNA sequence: TGCGCCAGCAGCTTGGCCGGGCAGCGGGGCACCGGGGAGCTGTTTTTT. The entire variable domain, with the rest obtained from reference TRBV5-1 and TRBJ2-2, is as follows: KAGVTQTPRYLIKTRGQQVTLSCSPISGHRSVSWYQQTPGQGLQFLFEYFSETQRNKGNFPGRFSGRQFSNSRSEMNVSTLELGDSALYLCASSLAGQRGTGELFFGEGSRLTVL.

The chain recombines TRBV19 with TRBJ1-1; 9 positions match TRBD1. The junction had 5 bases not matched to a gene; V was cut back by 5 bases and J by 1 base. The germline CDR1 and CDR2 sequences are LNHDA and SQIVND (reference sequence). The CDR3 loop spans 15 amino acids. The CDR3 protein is CASSYRGRGNTEAFF. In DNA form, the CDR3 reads TGTGCCAGTAGTTACAGGGGGCGGGGGAACACTGAAGCTTTCTTT.

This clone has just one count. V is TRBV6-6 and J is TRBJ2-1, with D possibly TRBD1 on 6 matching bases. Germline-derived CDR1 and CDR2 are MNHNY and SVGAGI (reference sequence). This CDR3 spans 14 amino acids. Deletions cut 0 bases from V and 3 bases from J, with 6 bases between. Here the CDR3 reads CASSYSGHYNEQFF. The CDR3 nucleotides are TGTGCCAGCAGTTACTCGGGACACTACAATGAGCAGTTCTTC.

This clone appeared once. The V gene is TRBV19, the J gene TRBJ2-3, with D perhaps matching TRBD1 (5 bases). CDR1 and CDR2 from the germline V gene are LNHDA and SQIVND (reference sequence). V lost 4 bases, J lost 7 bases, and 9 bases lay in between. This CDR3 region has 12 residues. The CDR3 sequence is CASSTSGNTQYF. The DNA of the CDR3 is TGTGCCAGTAGTACCTCAGGGAATACGCAGTATTTT.

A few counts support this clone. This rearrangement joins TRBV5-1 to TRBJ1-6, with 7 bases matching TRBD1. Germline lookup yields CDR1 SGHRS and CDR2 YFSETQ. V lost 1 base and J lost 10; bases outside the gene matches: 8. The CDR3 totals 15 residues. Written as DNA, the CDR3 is TGCGCCAGCAGCTTGACCGGGACAGACGCCTCACCCCTCCACTTT. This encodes CASSLTGTDASPLHF.

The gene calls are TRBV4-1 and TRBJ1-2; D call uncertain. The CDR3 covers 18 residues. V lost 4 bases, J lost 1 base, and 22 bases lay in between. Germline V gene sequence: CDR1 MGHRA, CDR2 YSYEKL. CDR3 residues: CASSPWSRGAKGNYGYTF. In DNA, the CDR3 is TGCGCCAGCAGCCCGTGGTCTCGGGGAGCGAAGGGTAACTATGGCTACACCTTC.

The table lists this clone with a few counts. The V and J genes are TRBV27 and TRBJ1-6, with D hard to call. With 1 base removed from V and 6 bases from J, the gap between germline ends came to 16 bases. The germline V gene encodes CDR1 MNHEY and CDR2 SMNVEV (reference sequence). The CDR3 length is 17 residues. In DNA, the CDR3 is TGTGCCAGCAGTTTATGGACCCGACCGGGAAGTAATTCACCCCTCCACTTT. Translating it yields CASSLWTRPGSNSPLHF.

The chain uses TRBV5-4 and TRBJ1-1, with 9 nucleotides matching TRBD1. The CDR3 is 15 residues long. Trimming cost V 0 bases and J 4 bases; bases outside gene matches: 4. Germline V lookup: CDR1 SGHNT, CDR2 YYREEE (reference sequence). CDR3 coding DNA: TGTGCCAGCAGCTTGGACAGGGGGCTAAGCACTGAAGCTTTCTTT. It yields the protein CASSLDRGLSTEAFF.

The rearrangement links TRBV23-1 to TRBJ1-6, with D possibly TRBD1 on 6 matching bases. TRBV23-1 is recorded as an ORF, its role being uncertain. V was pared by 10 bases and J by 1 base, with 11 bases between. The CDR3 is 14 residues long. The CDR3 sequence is CANYRVSYNSPLHF. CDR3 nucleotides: TGCGCCAACTACAGGGTTTCCTATAATTCACCCCTCCACTTT.